The clone carrying this T cell receptor beta chain has only one observation. Its target is not known. These data come from a study of cytomegalovirus exposure and HLA in healthy donors. On the study more broadly: There were over 350 genotyped donors. Of these, 81% fell in the genetic ancestry cluster associated with self-reported Caucasian donors. Study findings and constraints: The analysis excluded some indistinguishable V segments, including TRBV6-2 and TRBV6-3.

13 Jbeta primers and 60 Vbeta primers were used for the PCR. Some clones are missing from TCRdb's copy, which holds only in-frame ones; the method was immunoSEQ multiplex PCR. This table holds some 180,000 clones, over 65% found once. V dropped 4 bases and J dropped 8 bases, with 14 bases sitting between them. Per the germline V gene, CDR1 is MNHEY and CDR2 is SVGAGI. CDR3 length: 14 amino acids. What was sequenced was PBMCs. The clonotype comes from a man between 18 and 35 years old in good health and CMV-seronegative. The chain employs TRBV6-5 and TRBJ2-2, with no clear D. CDR3 protein: CASSSRRVAGELFF. In DNA, the CDR3 is TGTGCCAGCAGTTCCCGTCGCGTTGCGGGGGAGCTGTTTTTT.